The T cell receptor (beta chain) under discussion was sequenced for a study of regulatory T cells in long-lasting Graves disease. This clonotype was recorded many times. Assembly of TCR beta libraries relied on iRepertoire HTBI primers together with Arm-PCR of CDR3 regions. TCRdb used MiXCR to reprocess the multiplex PCR reads, holding one entry per CDR3 protein. The data contain about 620,000 distinct CDR3 sequences, approximately 15% of them seen just once; the ten biggest clones take up more than 15%. As for time point: newly diagnosed GD, antithyroid drugs for less than 3 months. With RNA extracted from PBMCs as input, the TCR library was made. V lost 6 bases, J lost 0 bases, and 19 bases lay in between. In germline, CDR1 is MDHEN, CDR2 SYDVKM. The CDR3 extends over 17 amino acids. These records were also assigned to another study, of T cells in Graves' hyperthyroidism and ophthalmopathy.

This specimen consisted of peripheral blood mononuclear cells (PBMCs), obtained at new diagnosis, from a patient treated with antithyroid drugs. The clonotype originates from a woman in her twenties or thirties with Graves disease. V usage is TRBV28 and J usage is TRBJ2-3; no clear D gene. The CDR3 is CASSPFLWLASTDTQYF. The CDR3, as DNA: TGTGCCAGCAGCCCTTTTCTTTGGTTGGCTAGCACAGATACGCAGTATTTT.